These 20 T cell receptor beta chains originate from one sample sequenced in a study of T-cell memory formation after mild COVID-19 (dated by TCRdb to about 2021). The receptor library was made with 5' RACE. Sequencing used an Illumina NovaSeq 6000. Using fastp trimming at Q25 and MiXCR clonotype assembly, TCRdb reanalyzed the public sequencing data and kept in-frame beta chains. Records with the same CDR3 protein are collapsed into one entry carrying the most frequent genes and DNA. The sample table shows around 160,000 distinct CDR3 sequences, and approximately 10% are seen once. The top ten clonotypes cover roughly 3.8% of the sample. Sequences were obtained from PBMCs or a T cell subset sorted from them (not recorded which). The origin of the receptors is a man between 18 and 29 years old who had mild COVID-19 (a few samples of this study predate the infection). The sample titles of this study are shuffled in the database, so cell type and time point are left out; the donor was told from shared clones.

The chain carries TRBV5-6 and TRBJ2-2; 9 nucleotides line up with TRBD2. The CDR3 has 17 residues. In germline, CDR1 is SGHDT, CDR2 YYEEEE. V trimming: 0 bases; J trimming: 7 bases; junction bases outside the gene matches: 10. The CDR3 DNA follows: TGTGCCAGCAGCTTGGTACGCGGGGGGGCCAGGATCGGGGAGCTGTTTTTT. Amino acids: CASSLVRGGARIGELFF. Filled out from reference TRBV5-6 and TRBJ2-2, the complete variable domain reads DAGVTQSPTHLIKTRGQQVTLRCSPKSGHDTVSWYQQALGQGPQFIFQYYEEEERQRGNFPDRFSGHQFPNYSSELNVNALLLGDSALYLCASSLVRGGARIGELFFGEGSRLTVL.

The chain uses TRBV6-5 and TRBJ1-2; D perhaps matches TRBD1 (5 bases). The V gene's germline CDR1 is MNHEY and CDR2 SVGAGI. This CDR3 has 15 amino acids. Trimming took 6 bases from V and 3 from J, leaving 17 bases between them. CDR3 in DNA: TGTGCCAGCAGCACCAGAGCGCAGGGCCACTATGGCTACACCTTC. Protein product: CASSTRAQGHYGYTF.

This clonotype came up many times. J is TRBJ2-2 and V is TRBV7-6; TRBD2 agrees at 8 bases. The ends lost 0 bases at V and 0 bases at J; junction bases unmatched: 3. Germline CDR1 is SGHVS and CDR2 is FNYEAQ. CDR3 length: 17 amino acids. The CDR3 reads CASSLAGGAANTGELFF. CDR3 in DNA: TGTGCCAGCAGCTTAGCCGGGGGGGCCGCGAACACCGGGGAGCTGTTTTTT.

This chain connects TRBV10-1 to TRBJ2-2; TRBD2 aligns across 11 bases. After removal of 4 bases from V and 4 bases from J, the junction contained 2 bases not matched to a gene. CDR1 WNHNN and CDR2 SYGVQD come from the germline V gene (reference sequence). This CDR3 comprises 15 residues. CDR3: CASSASGGPTGELFF. The CDR3 DNA reads as TGCGCCAGCAGTGCTAGCGGGGGGCCCACCGGGGAGCTGTTTTTT.

This clonotype was observed a handful of times. This chain connects TRBV5-5 to TRBJ2-1; no clear D. The germline V gene encodes CDR1 SGHKS and CDR2 YYEKEE (reference sequence). The CDR3 sequence is 16 residues long. The V gene lost 4 bases and the J gene lost 5 bases, with 19 bases spanning the gap. The CDR3: CASSPSLGYFDNEQFF. The CDR3 bases are TGTGCCAGCAGCCCCTCTCTAGGTTATTTCGACAATGAGCAGTTCTTC.

In the case of this clonotype: At one boundary the junction diverges from the germline segment, which might be a read error. V is TRBV7-8 and J is TRBJ2-4; the match to TRBD2 covers 10 bases. Germline V gives CDR1 SGHVS, CDR2 FQNEAQ. The CDR3 extends over 14 amino acids. The CDR3 coding sequence is TGTGCCAGCAGCTTAGCGTCTAGCGGGGGTCCCACGAACTTC. This gives the protein CASSLASSGGPTNF.

The chain has TRBV29-1 and TRBJ1-5, with 7 bases that match TRBD1. This CDR3 comprises 15 residues. With 6 bases clipped from V and 2 bases from J, the junction kept 10 bases outside the gene matches. Germline V lookup: CDR1 SQVTM, CDR2 ANQGSEA. CDR3 amino acids: CSVSQGLLGNQPQHF. CDR3 DNA: TGCAGCGTCTCACAGGGGTTATTAGGCAATCAGCCCCAGCATTTT.

This clonotype came up many times. The chain combines TRBV18 with TRBJ2-5; a possible D gene is TRBD1 (5 bases). Germline CDR1 KGHSH, CDR2 LQKENI. The CDR3 extends over 13 amino acids. Deletions cut 3 bases from V and 3 bases from J, with 8 bases between. CDR3: CASSPDREETQYF. The CDR3 nucleotides read TGTGCCAGCTCACCCGACAGAGAAGAGACCCAGTACTTC.

Only a few counts were recorded for this clonotype. The chain links TRBV7-2 to TRBJ1-2, with unresolved D. Per the germline V gene, CDR1 is SGHTA and CDR2 is FQGNSA. The CDR3 is 16 residues long. V was cut by 5 bases and J by 6 bases, with 22 bases left in between. CDR3 loop: CASSNPNTILPNGYTF. The CDR3 nucleotides are TGTGCCAGCAGCAACCCCAACACTATACTACCCAATGGCTACACCTTC.

V usage is TRBV5-1 and J usage is TRBJ2-1, with a tentative D call TRBD2 (6 bases). Per germline, CDR1 SGHRS and CDR2 YFSETQ. Trimming stripped 4 bases from V and 6 bases from J, with 20 bases between. The CDR3 consists of 16 residues. Here the CDR3 reads CASSPRGVVGANEQFF. The CDR3 nucleotides read TGCGCCAGCAGCCCCCGCGGGGTAGTAGGCGCCAATGAGCAGTTCTTC.

The sample holds a few counts of this clonotype. The chain links TRBV2 to TRBJ1-5; D remains unclear. The CDR3 is 14 residues long. V lost 5 bases and J 7 bases, leaving 15 bases between the germline ends. Germline V gene lookup returns CDR1 SNHLY and CDR2 FYNNEI. This CDR3 is CASSPSPEWQPQHF. In nucleotides, the CDR3 is TGTGCCAGCAGTCCATCCCCCGAATGGCAGCCCCAGCATTTT.

V and J are TRBV25-1 and TRBJ2-7; TRBD2 matches 7 bases. CDR1 is MGHDK, CDR2 SYGVNS, per germline. The CDR3 covers 12 residues. J was trimmed by 1 base and V by 8 bases; bases with no gene match: 2. CDR3 loop: CASGRGSYEQYF. The CDR3 nucleotides are TGTGCCAGCGGGCGGGGGTCCTACGAGCAGTACTTC.

This clonotype has just a few counts. The rearrangement uses TRBV7-2 and TRBJ1-3, with D uncertain. Trimming removed 6 bases from V and 0 bases from J, with 9 bases in between. This CDR3 region has 14 residues. The germline V gene has CDR1 SGHTA and CDR2 FQGNSA. CDR3 nucleotides: TGTGCCAGCAGTGTAGGGTACTCTGGAAACACCATATATTTT. It specifies CASSVGYSGNTIYF.

This clonotype was recorded many times. The V call is TRBV7-3, the J call TRBJ2-2; weak D call: TRBD1 (6 bases). The V end was cut by 3 bases, the J end by 4 bases, with 9 bases between. The V gene's germline CDR1 is SGHTA and CDR2 FQGTGA. This CDR3 has 14 amino acids. The CDR3 DNA follows: TGTGCCAGCAGCTTGGACAGTTCCACCGGGGAGCTGTTTTTT. The encoded protein is CASSLDSSTGELFF.

The rearrangement joins TRBV10-3 to TRBJ2-3; D call uncertain. V lost 6 bases and J lost 0, with 1 base in between. CDR3 length equals 11 residues. CDR1 is ENHRY, CDR2 SYGVKD, per germline. As DNA, the CDR3 is TGTGCCATCAGCAGCACAGATACGCAGTATTTT. Residues: CAISSTDTQYF.

The V and J genes are TRBV18 and TRBJ1-5; 10 nucleotides match TRBD1. Germline loops: CDR1 KGHSH, CDR2 LQKENI. Trimming cost V 6 bases and J 2 bases; bases outside gene matches: 7. CDR3 length: 16 residues. CDR3 sequence reads: CASSLGTGVGNQPQHF. CDR3 nucleotides: TGTGCCAGCTCCCTTGGGACAGGGGTCGGCAATCAGCCCCAGCATTTT.

This chain joins TRBV7-3 and TRBJ1-1, with TRBD1 identical over 7 bases. CDR3 length equals 13 residues. J was trimmed by 3 bases and V by 4 bases; bases with no gene match: 2. Germline CDR1 SGHTA, CDR2 FQGTGA. The CDR3 spells CASSSQGDTEAFF. In nucleotides, the CDR3 is TGTGCCAGCAGCTCCCAGGGGGACACTGAAGCTTTCTTT.

This clonotype was seen ten or more times. The chain couples TRBV4-2 to TRBJ2-7; TRBD1 matches at 9 bases. The germline V gene has CDR1 LGHNA and CDR2 YNFKEQ. Unmatched junction bases numbered 7, after V lost 2 bases and J lost 2 bases. This CDR3 has 16 residues. CDR3 in DNA: TGTGCCAGCAGCCAAAGGACAGGGGCTGTCACCTACGAGCAGTACTTC. Protein product: CASSQRTGAVTYEQYF.

In this sample, this clonotype turned up a few times. This chain links TRBV25-1 with TRBJ1-5; D remains ambiguous. CDR3 length equals 14 residues. Deletions cut 6 bases from V and 3 bases from J, with 12 bases between. Germline V gene lookup returns CDR1 MGHDK and CDR2 SYGVNS. The CDR3 DNA follows: TGTGCCAGCAGGGCAGATGGCCCCAATCAGCCCCAGCATTTT. This translates into CASRADGPNQPQHF.

This clonotype came up many times. J is TRBJ1-1 and V is TRBV6-5, with no clear D. Germline-derived CDR1 and CDR2 are MNHEY and SVGAGI. CDR3 length: 14 residues. V shed 0 bases and J shed 1 base, with 6 bases lying between them. Written as DNA, the CDR3 is TGTGCCAGCAGTTACTCCAGACAGAACACTGAAGCTTTCTTT. Encoded protein: CASSYSRQNTEAFF.